One sample yielded the 9 T cell receptor beta chains listed below, sequenced in a study of Ad26.COV2.S vaccination and SARS-CoV-2 variants. The assay was immunoSEQ multiplex PCR, and TCRdb's table has in-frame clones only and misses some. The repertoire consists of roughly 350,000 clones, with around 90% occurring once and the leading ten covering around 3.5%. Indicated treatment: about 20 received Ad26.COV2.S at low or high dose, single or two shots; 5 received placebo; per-sample allocation not given. Sampling took place 63 days after the first vaccine or placebo injection. The sample in question was peripheral blood, obtained in a trial of Ad26.COV2.S vaccine versus placebo. The receptors derive from a person between 18 and 65 years old who received the Ad26.COV2.S COVID-19 vaccine or a placebo.

Only a few counts were recorded for this clone. This chain links TRBV19 with TRBJ1-6, with D perhaps matching TRBD1 (5 bases). This CDR3 has 14 amino acids. V was pared by 5 bases and J by 7 bases, with 12 bases between. CDR1 and CDR2 (germline): LNHDA, SQIVND (reference sequence). The CDR3 spells CASSSREGNSPLHF. Here the CDR3 DNA reads TGTGCCAGTAGTTCCAGGGAGGGCAATTCACCCCTCCACTTT. Full variable domain (rest looked up from reference TRBV19 and TRBJ1-6): DGGITQSPKYLFRKEGQNVTLSCEQNLNHDAMYWYRQDPGQGLRLIYYSQIVNDFQKGDIAEGYSVSREKKESFPLTVTSAQKNPTAFYLCASSSREGNSPLHFGNGTRLTVT.

DNA of the CDR3: TGCGCCAGCAGCTTCGGGGGAGTGGGCGATGAGCAGTTCTTC. This translates into CASSFGGVGDEQFF. The V and J genes are TRBV5-1 and TRBJ2-1, with D possibly TRBD2 on 6 matching bases. Trimming took off 2 bases at V and 8 bases at J, with 14 bases between the two ends. The CDR3 has 14 amino acids. Germline V gives CDR1 SGHRS, CDR2 YFSETQ.

This chain joins TRBV4-1 and TRBJ1-1, with D perhaps matching TRBD1 (5 bases). CDR1 and CDR2 (germline): MGHRA, YSYEKL. This CDR3 region has 16 residues. Deletions cut 0 bases from V and 4 bases from J, with 15 bases between. CDR3 in amino acids: CASSQEPYGRGTEAFF. In DNA, the CDR3 is TGCGCCAGCAGCCAAGAGCCATATGGGAGGGGCACTGAAGCTTTCTTT.

V gene TRBV29-1 combines with J gene TRBJ1-3, with D unclear. The ends were cut back, 4 bases at V and 0 bases at J, with 7 bases in the middle. The germline CDR1 and CDR2 sequences are SQVTM and ANQGSEA. The CDR3 contains 13 residues. CDR3 amino acids: CSVGGASGNTIYF. In nucleotides, the CDR3 is TGCAGCGTTGGAGGAGCCTCTGGAAACACCATATATTTT.

The rearrangement links TRBV30 to TRBJ1-5; TRBD1 might be the D (6 bases). Germline CDR1 and CDR2: GTSNPN and SVGIG (reference sequence). The CDR3 runs to 12 residues. V lost 2 bases and J lost 7, with 9 bases in between. The CDR3 is CAWSPGAQPQHF. The DNA of the CDR3 is TGTGCCTGGAGTCCAGGGGCCCAGCCCCAGCATTTT.

The V gene is TRBV6-2 or TRBV6-3, the J gene TRBJ1-1, with TRBD1 as a possible D gene (5 bases). V lost 2 bases, J lost 6 bases, and 19 bases lay in between. The CDR3 runs to 16 residues. Germline V gene data show CDR1 as MNHEY and CDR2 as SVGEGT. CDR3 amino acids: CASSYLDRSWGPEAFF. In DNA, the CDR3 is TGTGCCAGCAGTTACCTCGATCGCTCATGGGGCCCTGAAGCTTTCTTT.

CDR3 nucleotide sequence: TGCGCCAGCAGCCCTAGACAGGCAACTAATGAAAAACTGTTTTTT. This encodes CASSPRQATNEKLFF. This chain joins TRBV4-3 and TRBJ1-4; tentatively, D is TRBD1 (6 bases). This CDR3 is built from 15 residues. Germline CDR1 is LGHNA and CDR2 is YSLEER. V was cut by 4 bases and J by 0 bases, with 9 bases left in between.

This clone appeared a single time. The rearrangement joins TRBV7-2 to TRBJ1-1, with a weak D call TRBD1 (6 bases). The ends were cut back, 5 bases at V and 7 bases at J, with 11 bases in the middle. CDR1 and CDR2 from the germline V gene are SGHTA and FQGNSA. The CDR3 runs 12 residues. The CDR3 DNA follows: TGTGCCAGCAGCCAGGACAGACGTGAAGCTTTCTTT. It specifies CASSQDRREAFF.

The V and J genes are TRBV7-3 and TRBJ1-1; D remains ambiguous. The germline gives CDR1 SGHTA, CDR2 FQGTGA. The CDR3 runs 14 residues. The V and J ends lost 2 bases and 3 bases respectively, with 10 bases between them. The CDR3 sequence: CASSLGGGDTEAFF. In nucleotides, the CDR3 is TGTGCCAGCAGCTTAGGAGGTGGGGACACTGAAGCTTTCTTT. The full variable domain, with the rest looked up from reference TRBV7-3 and TRBJ1-1, is GAGVSQTPSNKVTEKGKYVELRCDPISGHTALYWYRQSLGQGPEFLIYFQGTGAADDSGLPNDRFFAVRPEGSVSTLKIQRTERGDSAVYLCASSLGGGDTEAFFGQGTRLTVV.